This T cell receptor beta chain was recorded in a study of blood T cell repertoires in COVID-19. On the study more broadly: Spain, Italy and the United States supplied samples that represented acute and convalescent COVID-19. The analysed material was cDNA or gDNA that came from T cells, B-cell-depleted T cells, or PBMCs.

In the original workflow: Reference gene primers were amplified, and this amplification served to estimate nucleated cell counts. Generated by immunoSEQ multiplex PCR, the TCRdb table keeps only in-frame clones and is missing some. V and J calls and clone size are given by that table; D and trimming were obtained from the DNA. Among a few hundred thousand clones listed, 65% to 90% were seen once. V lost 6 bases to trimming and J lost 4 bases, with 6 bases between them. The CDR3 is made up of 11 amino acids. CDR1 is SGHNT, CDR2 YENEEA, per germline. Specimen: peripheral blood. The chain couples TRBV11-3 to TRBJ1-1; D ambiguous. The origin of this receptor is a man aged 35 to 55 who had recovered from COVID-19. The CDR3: CASSEGTEAFF. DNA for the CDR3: TGTGCCAGCAGTGAGGGCACTGAAGCTTTCTTT.